These 26 T cell receptor beta chains share one sample of origin, sequenced in a study of T cell responses to AZD1222 COVID-19 vaccine. The protocol was immunoSEQ multiplex PCR, while the TCRdb copy is restricted to in-frame clones and leaves out a portion. The sample shows some 130,000 clones, about 90% of them seen only once. Sequenced here: peripheral blood, sampled on day 0 of AZD1222 vaccination. Source of these receptors: an adult in good health.

The V call is TRBV11-2, the J call TRBJ1-4; 9 bases match TRBD1. The germline V gene encodes CDR1 SGHAT and CDR2 FQNNGV. The ends lost 5 bases at V and 7 bases at J; junction bases unmatched: 8. The CDR3 sequence is 15 residues long. CDR3 DNA: TGTGCCAGCAGCCACCAACAGGGGGCAATTGAAAAACTGTTTTTT. Amino acids: CASSHQQGAIEKLFF.

The chain employs TRBV18 and TRBJ1-5, with unresolved D. Trimming took 5 bases from V and 1 from J, leaving 9 bases between them. The CDR3 is 14 residues long. Germline V gene data show CDR1 as KGHSH and CDR2 as LQKENI. The CDR3 reads CASSGEGSNQPQHF. DNA of the CDR3: TGTGCCAGCTCAGGGGAAGGGAGCAATCAGCCCCAGCATTTT. The entire variable domain, with the rest obtained from reference TRBV18 and TRBJ1-5, is as follows: NAGVMQNPRHLVRRRGQEARLRCSPMKGHSHVYWYRQLPEEGLKFMVYLQKENIIDESGMPKERFSAEFPKEGPSILRIQQVVRGDSAAYFCASSGEGSNQPQHFGDGTRLSIL.

This CDR3 reads CASPLGGNTEAFF. The CDR3 DNA sequence: TGTGCCAGCCCCTTGGGGGGAAACACTGAAGCTTTCTTT. V usage is TRBV2 and J usage is TRBJ1-1, with D perhaps matching TRBD1 (5 bases). The CDR3 is 13 amino acids. Deletions cut 8 bases from V and 2 bases from J, with 12 bases between. Germline V gene sequence: CDR1 SNHLY, CDR2 FYNNEI. The complete variable domain, with remaining parts taken from reference TRBV2 and TRBJ1-1, reads EPEVTQTPSHQVTQMGQEVILRCVPISNHLYFYWYRQILGQKVEFLVSFYNNEISEKSEIFDDQFSVERPDGSNFTLKIRSTKLEDSAMYFCASPLGGNTEAFFGQGTRLTVV.

The V and J genes are TRBV9 and TRBJ1-2; D gene uncertain. With 4 bases removed from V and 0 bases from J, the gap between germline ends came to 7 bases. CDR3 length: 13 residues. In germline, CDR1 is SGDLS, CDR2 YYNGEE. CDR3 region: CASSPEANYGYTF. DNA for the CDR3: TGTGCCAGCAGCCCGGAGGCTAACTATGGCTACACCTTC. The full variable domain, rest sourced from reference TRBV9 and TRBJ1-2, is DSGVTQTPKHLITATGQRVTLRCSPRSGDLSVYWYQQSLDQGLQFLIQYYNGEERAKGNILERFSAQQFPDLHSELNLSSLELGDSALYFCASSPEANYGYTFGSGTRLTVV.

V usage is TRBV7-9 and J usage is TRBJ1-1; D not resolved. The CDR3 consists of 13 residues. V was cut by 6 bases and J by 3 bases, with 11 bases left in between. The germline V gene has CDR1 SEHNR and CDR2 FQNEAQ (reference sequence). CDR3 amino acids: CASRTNSDTEAFF. The CDR3 region has the DNA TGTGCCAGCAGGACTAACTCGGACACTGAAGCTTTCTTT.

The chain links TRBV11-2 to TRBJ2-1; a possible D gene is TRBD1 (6 bases). Germline CDR1 and CDR2: SGHAT and FQNNGV. The length of the CDR3 is 15 residues. V lost 2 bases to trimming and J lost 4 bases, with 12 bases between them. CDR3 sequence (DNA): TGTGCCAGCAGCTTAAGGGCAGGGGAGTACAATGAGCAGTTCTTC. This codes for CASSLRAGEYNEQFF.

The CDR3 coding sequence is TGTGCCAGCAGTCCGACCGGGCCACACAATGAGCAGTTCTTC. Its translation is CASSPTGPHNEQFF. This chain uses TRBV27 with TRBJ2-1; no firm D call. V was trimmed by 5 bases and J by 5 bases, leaving 13 bases between them. CDR3 size: 14 residues. The germline CDR1 and CDR2 sequences are MNHEY and SMNVEV (reference sequence).

This clone came up once. This sequence joins TRBV4-1 and TRBJ1-2; no clear D gene. Trimming shortened V by 0 bases and J by 9 bases, and 11 bases separated the two germline ends. In germline, CDR1 is MGHRA, CDR2 YSYEKL. The CDR3 runs 13 residues. The CDR3 protein is CASSQEGLESYTF. CDR3 in DNA: TGCGCCAGCAGCCAAGAGGGTTTAGAGAGCTACACCTTC.

This chain joins TRBV30 and TRBJ1-2; D not certain. V lost 2 bases, J lost 8 bases, and 21 bases lay in between. This CDR3 is built from 15 residues. Per the germline V gene, CDR1 is GTSNPN and CDR2 is SVGIG (reference sequence). In nucleotides, the CDR3 is TGTGCCTGGAGTAAAGGAGGCCGCCTTTCCAGAGGCTACACCTTC. Protein: CAWSKGGRLSRGYTF.

The rearrangement uses TRBV5-1 and TRBJ1-1; D is uncertain. Germline loops: CDR1 SGHRS, CDR2 YFSETQ. This CDR3 is 15 amino acids long. V lost 5 bases to trimming and J lost 0 bases, with 14 bases between them. The DNA for the CDR3 is TGCGCCAGCAGTAAAGAAACGGTTATGAACACTGAAGCTTTCTTT. Encoded protein: CASSKETVMNTEAFF.

V gene TRBV5-1 combines with J gene TRBJ2-5; D is possibly TRBD1 or TRBD2 (6 bases each). This CDR3 spans 14 amino acids. V lost 4 bases and J lost 4, with 14 bases in between. Per the germline V gene, CDR1 is SGHRS and CDR2 is YFSETQ. Here the CDR3 reads CASSGGGTLETQYF. CDR3 coding DNA: TGCGCCAGCAGCGGGGGCGGGACTCTAGAGACCCAGTACTTC.

The V gene is TRBV3-1 (or the pseudogene TRBV3-2), the J gene TRBJ1-2; D uncertain. Germline V CDR1 and CDR2: LGHDT, YNNKEL (reference sequence). This CDR3 spans 14 amino acids. V was pared by 0 bases and J by 8 bases, with 13 bases between. The CDR3 DNA is TGTGCCAGCAGCCAAGATAAGCAGGATGAAGGCTACACCTTC. As protein: CASSQDKQDEGYTF.

This chain uses TRBV11-2 with TRBJ1-2; D gene ambiguous. The CDR3 covers 15 residues. The germline V gene has CDR1 SGHAT and CDR2 FQNNGV. With 1 base removed from V and 0 bases from J, the gap between germline ends came to 9 bases. CDR3 sequence reads: CASSLVPTTNYGYTF. DNA of the CDR3: TGTGCCAGCAGCTTAGTCCCCACTACTAACTATGGCTACACCTTC. The full variable domain, rest sourced from reference TRBV11-2 and TRBJ1-2, is EAGVAQSPRYKIIEKRQSVAFWCNPISGHATLYWYQQILGQGPKLLIQFQNNGVVDDSQLPKDRFSAERLKGVDSTLKIQPAKLEDSAVYLCASSLVPTTNYGYTFGSGTRLTVV.

This chain connects TRBV23-1 to TRBJ2-3; 7 bases line up with TRBD2. TRBV23-1 is known as an ORF, though its function is uncertain. The ends lost 11 bases at V and 5 bases at J; junction bases unmatched: 4. This CDR3 has 11 amino acids. CDR3 in amino acids: CAGSGEDTQYF. CDR3 nucleotides: TGCGCCGGGAGCGGGGAAGATACGCAGTATTTT.

The gene calls are TRBV14 and TRBJ2-7; 11 bases are a match to TRBD2. The CDR3 is 21 amino acids. V lost 1 base and J lost 2; bases outside the gene matches: 19. Germline V gene sequence: CDR1 SGHDN, CDR2 FVKESK. The CDR3 bases are TGTGCCAGCAGCCAAGGGAGGGGAGACCCTAGCGGGGGGTACCGAGCCTACGAGCAGTACTTC. Protein product: CASSQGRGDPSGGYRAYEQYF.

The chain has TRBV3-1 (or the pseudogene TRBV3-2) and TRBJ1-2; no reliable D call. The CDR3 consists of 14 residues. V was trimmed by 0 bases and J by 4 bases, leaving 9 bases between them. Germline assignment: CDR1 LGHDT and CDR2 YNNKEL (reference sequence). The chain's CDR3 is CASSQERRSYGYTF. The CDR3 DNA reads TGTGCCAGCAGCCAAGAGCGCAGATCCTATGGCTACACCTTC.

The rearrangement uses TRBV19 and TRBJ1-1; D unclear. The V and J ends lost 3 bases and 0 bases respectively, with 8 bases between them. Per the germline V gene, CDR1 is LNHDA and CDR2 is SQIVND (reference sequence). The CDR3 spans 14 residues. CDR3 bases: TGTGCCAGTAGTATTAGGGCTATGAACACTGAAGCTTTCTTT. It codes for CASSIRAMNTEAFF.

This clone was recorded a few times. The chain is built from TRBV10-2 and TRBJ2-7; 8 bases fit TRBD1. CDR3 length: 13 residues. Germline CDR1 and CDR2: WSHSY and SAAADI. V dropped 7 bases and J dropped 5; count of bases not matched to a gene: 7. This CDR3 reads CASTPDRANEQYF. In DNA, the CDR3 is TGCGCCAGCACTCCGGACAGGGCAAACGAGCAGTACTTC.

CDR3 amino acids: CASSVVEWAGQAFF. The CDR3, as DNA: TGTGCCAGCAGCGTAGTAGAATGGGCCGGGCAAGCTTTCTTT. The rearrangement links TRBV9 to TRBJ1-1, with unresolved D. Germline V gene data show CDR1 as SGDLS and CDR2 as YYNGEE. This CDR3 region has 14 residues. V lost 0 bases and J lost 9, with 15 bases in between.

This clone has just a few counts. The rearrangement joins TRBV19 to TRBJ2-7, with 9 bases fitting TRBD1. This CDR3 comprises 15 residues. V lost 5 bases to trimming and J lost 3 bases; unmatched junction nucleotides: 8. The V gene's germline CDR1 is LNHDA and CDR2 SQIVND (reference sequence). Here the CDR3 reads CASSARDRVNYEQYF. The CDR3 nucleotides read TGTGCCAGTAGTGCCCGGGACAGGGTGAACTACGAGCAGTACTTC.

This sequence joins TRBV30 and TRBJ2-7; D is perhaps TRBD1 (5 bases). The CDR3 extends over 12 amino acids. Germline values: CDR1 GTSNPN, CDR2 SVGIG (reference sequence). Deletions cut 2 bases from V and 9 bases from J, with 14 bases between. The CDR3 is CAWSRRRQGQYF. The DNA for the CDR3 is TGTGCCTGGAGTCGGCGCCGCCAGGGGCAGTACTTC.

A single count supports this clone. The V and J genes are TRBV19 and TRBJ1-5; D possibly corresponds to TRBD1 (5 bases). Germline lookup yields CDR1 LNHDA and CDR2 SQIVND (reference sequence). With 4 bases removed from V and 4 bases from J, the gap between germline ends came to 17 bases. The CDR3 is 16 amino acids. CDR3 bases: TGTGCCAGTAGTAATTTCCCGTCGGGGCGGAATCAGCCCCAGCATTTT. Amino acid sequence: CASSNFPSGRNQPQHF.

The chain combines TRBV18 with TRBJ2-5, with 9 bases identical to TRBD1. The CDR3 runs 14 residues. The V segment lost 3 bases and the J segment 3 bases; nucleotides outside the gene matches: 2. Germline CDR1 reads KGHSH; CDR2 reads LQKENI. CDR3 sequence reads: CASSPRQGEETQYF. CDR3 sequence (DNA): TGTGCCAGCTCACCCAGACAGGGGGAAGAGACCCAGTACTTC. The complete variable domain, with remaining parts taken from reference TRBV18 and TRBJ2-5, reads NAGVMQNPRHLVRRRGQEARLRCSPMKGHSHVYWYRQLPEEGLKFMVYLQKENIIDESGMPKERFSAEFPKEGPSILRIQQVVRGDSAAYFCASSPRQGEETQYFGPGTRLLVL.

J is TRBJ1-1 and V is TRBV7-2; D not certain. V was trimmed by 6 bases and J by 1 base, leaving 9 bases between them. The CDR3 loop spans 13 amino acids. The V gene's germline CDR1 is SGHTA and CDR2 FQGNSA. The CDR3 region has the DNA TGTGCCAGCAGAAAACAGAGGAACACTGAAGCTTTCTTT. This encodes CASRKQRNTEAFF.

This sequence joins TRBV9 and TRBJ1-6, with TRBD1 identical over 8 bases. The CDR3 length is 16 residues. Per the germline V gene, CDR1 is SGDLS and CDR2 is YYNGEE. The junction had 13 bases not matched to a gene; V was cut back by 4 bases and J by 10 bases. DNA of the CDR3: TGTGCCAGCAGCCGGCAGGGGGCACAGGAGGGCTCACCCCTCCACTTT. This gives the protein CASSRQGAQEGSPLHF.

The genes are TRBV6-6 and TRBJ2-7; D gene ambiguous. The CDR3 consists of 17 residues. V lost 5 bases and J lost 5, with 25 bases in between. Germline V gene data show CDR1 as MNHNY and CDR2 as SVGAGI (reference sequence). The CDR3 bases are TGTGCCAGCAGTCCCCCATACCCAGACTCCACCGGCGACGAGCAGTACTTC. Amino acids: CASSPPYPDSTGDEQYF.